A selection of T cell receptor beta chains follows, all from one sample in a study of blood T cell repertoires in COVID-19. Method: immunoSEQ multiplex PCR; TCRdb's copy keeps in-frame clones and lacks some. The data contain under 250,000 clones, about 85% of them seen just once; the ten biggest clones take up 6% to 9.5%. Input material: peripheral blood. The origin of the receptors is a woman at least 80 years old with acute or convalescent COVID-19. Both conserved end residues are part of each CDR3. The D gene is left open where the match is weak. The size entry is marked missing in some rows and otherwise reads once, few, many or a size class.

>TRBV3-1/TRBV3-2|.|.|TRBJ1-6
TGTGCCAGCAGCCAAGGTGGTAGTGCGGCAAAGGTGGTCTTT
CASSQGGSAAKVVF
>TRBV27|TRBD1|few|TRBJ1-4
TGTGCCAGCAGTCCCCGACAGGGGAGGAATGAAAAACTGTTTTTT
CASSPRQGRNEKLFF
>TRBV28|.|once|TRBJ2-7
TGTGCCGCGATAAGCGGGACAGGTAGCGAGCAGTACTTC
CAAISGTGSEQYF
>TRBV16|.|.|TRBJ1-3
TGTGCCAGCAGCCAAACACAGAGCAGAAACACCATATATTTT
CASSQTQSRNTIYF
>TRBV7-3|TRBD1|.|TRBJ1-2
TGTGCCAGCAGCTCCGGACAGGCGCCCTATGGCTACACCTTC
CASSSGQAPYGYTF
>TRBV3-1/TRBV3-2|.|.|TRBJ1-2
TGTGCCAGCAGCCAAGTTGACCGGGGTGGCTACACCTTC
CASSQVDRGGYTF
>TRBV3-1/TRBV3-2|.|once|TRBJ2-6
TGTGCCAGCAGCCAAGATACCTCCGGGGTGTCTGGGGCCAACGTCCTGACTTTC
CASSQDTSGVSGANVLTF
>TRBV28|TRBD1|.|TRBJ1-2
TGTGCCAGCAGTTTAGGCCAGGGGGAGGTACTTTATGGCTACACCTTC
CASSLGQGEVLYGYTF
>TRBV12-5|TRBD1|.|TRBJ2-5
TGTGCTAGTGGTTTGACCCACAGGGGGGAGACCCAGTACTTC
CASGLTHRGETQYF
>TRBV27|TRBD2|.|TRBJ2-7
TGTGCCAGCAGTTTTTGGCGGGGGGGATTTTATACCGAGCAGTACTTC
CASSFWRGGFYTEQYF
>TRBV15|.|.|TRBJ1-5
TGTGCCACCAGAGGATCTAGACAGTCCTATAGCTCCCAGCATTTT
CATRGSRQSYSSQHF
>TRBV5-1|TRBD1|.|TRBJ1-2
TGCGCCAGCAGCGCCAATCCCGGGACAGGGATCTATGGCTACACCTTC
CASSANPGTGIYGYTF
>TRBV10-1|.|few|TRBJ2-3
TGCGCCAGCAGTGAGCAACCCGGGGGAAACACAGATACGCAGTATTTT
CASSEQPGGNTDTQYF
>TRBV3-1/TRBV3-2|TRBD2|.|TRBJ2-1
TGTGCCAGCAGCTCCCGGGGGGGCTTTAGAAATGAGCAGTTCTTC
CASSSRGGFRNEQFF